Sequencing of this T cell receptor (beta chain) was carried out in a study of T cell repertoires in cytomegalovirus infection. Trimming removed 0 bases at V and 4 bases at J, with 9 bases between. The CDR3 extends over 14 amino acids. Germline CDR1 reads MGHRA; CDR2 reads YSYEKL. This clonotype came up a few times. The antigen is unknown. TCRdb used MiXCR to reprocess the reads, holding one entry per CDR3 protein. The sample has 150,000 or so distinct CDR3 sequences; 32% are singletons. This rearrangement joins TRBV4-1 to TRBJ2-5; D is undetermined. The origin of this receptor is a human donor in good health (CMV status not recorded). Some clones in this sample may be carry-over from other donors' samples. The specimen comprised CD8+ T cells from cultured PBMCs, sampled from culture after CMV antigen stimulation. The CDR3: CASSQEAALETQYF. Written as DNA, the CDR3 is TGCGCCAGCAGCCAAGAGGCAGCTCTAGAGACCCAGTACTTC.